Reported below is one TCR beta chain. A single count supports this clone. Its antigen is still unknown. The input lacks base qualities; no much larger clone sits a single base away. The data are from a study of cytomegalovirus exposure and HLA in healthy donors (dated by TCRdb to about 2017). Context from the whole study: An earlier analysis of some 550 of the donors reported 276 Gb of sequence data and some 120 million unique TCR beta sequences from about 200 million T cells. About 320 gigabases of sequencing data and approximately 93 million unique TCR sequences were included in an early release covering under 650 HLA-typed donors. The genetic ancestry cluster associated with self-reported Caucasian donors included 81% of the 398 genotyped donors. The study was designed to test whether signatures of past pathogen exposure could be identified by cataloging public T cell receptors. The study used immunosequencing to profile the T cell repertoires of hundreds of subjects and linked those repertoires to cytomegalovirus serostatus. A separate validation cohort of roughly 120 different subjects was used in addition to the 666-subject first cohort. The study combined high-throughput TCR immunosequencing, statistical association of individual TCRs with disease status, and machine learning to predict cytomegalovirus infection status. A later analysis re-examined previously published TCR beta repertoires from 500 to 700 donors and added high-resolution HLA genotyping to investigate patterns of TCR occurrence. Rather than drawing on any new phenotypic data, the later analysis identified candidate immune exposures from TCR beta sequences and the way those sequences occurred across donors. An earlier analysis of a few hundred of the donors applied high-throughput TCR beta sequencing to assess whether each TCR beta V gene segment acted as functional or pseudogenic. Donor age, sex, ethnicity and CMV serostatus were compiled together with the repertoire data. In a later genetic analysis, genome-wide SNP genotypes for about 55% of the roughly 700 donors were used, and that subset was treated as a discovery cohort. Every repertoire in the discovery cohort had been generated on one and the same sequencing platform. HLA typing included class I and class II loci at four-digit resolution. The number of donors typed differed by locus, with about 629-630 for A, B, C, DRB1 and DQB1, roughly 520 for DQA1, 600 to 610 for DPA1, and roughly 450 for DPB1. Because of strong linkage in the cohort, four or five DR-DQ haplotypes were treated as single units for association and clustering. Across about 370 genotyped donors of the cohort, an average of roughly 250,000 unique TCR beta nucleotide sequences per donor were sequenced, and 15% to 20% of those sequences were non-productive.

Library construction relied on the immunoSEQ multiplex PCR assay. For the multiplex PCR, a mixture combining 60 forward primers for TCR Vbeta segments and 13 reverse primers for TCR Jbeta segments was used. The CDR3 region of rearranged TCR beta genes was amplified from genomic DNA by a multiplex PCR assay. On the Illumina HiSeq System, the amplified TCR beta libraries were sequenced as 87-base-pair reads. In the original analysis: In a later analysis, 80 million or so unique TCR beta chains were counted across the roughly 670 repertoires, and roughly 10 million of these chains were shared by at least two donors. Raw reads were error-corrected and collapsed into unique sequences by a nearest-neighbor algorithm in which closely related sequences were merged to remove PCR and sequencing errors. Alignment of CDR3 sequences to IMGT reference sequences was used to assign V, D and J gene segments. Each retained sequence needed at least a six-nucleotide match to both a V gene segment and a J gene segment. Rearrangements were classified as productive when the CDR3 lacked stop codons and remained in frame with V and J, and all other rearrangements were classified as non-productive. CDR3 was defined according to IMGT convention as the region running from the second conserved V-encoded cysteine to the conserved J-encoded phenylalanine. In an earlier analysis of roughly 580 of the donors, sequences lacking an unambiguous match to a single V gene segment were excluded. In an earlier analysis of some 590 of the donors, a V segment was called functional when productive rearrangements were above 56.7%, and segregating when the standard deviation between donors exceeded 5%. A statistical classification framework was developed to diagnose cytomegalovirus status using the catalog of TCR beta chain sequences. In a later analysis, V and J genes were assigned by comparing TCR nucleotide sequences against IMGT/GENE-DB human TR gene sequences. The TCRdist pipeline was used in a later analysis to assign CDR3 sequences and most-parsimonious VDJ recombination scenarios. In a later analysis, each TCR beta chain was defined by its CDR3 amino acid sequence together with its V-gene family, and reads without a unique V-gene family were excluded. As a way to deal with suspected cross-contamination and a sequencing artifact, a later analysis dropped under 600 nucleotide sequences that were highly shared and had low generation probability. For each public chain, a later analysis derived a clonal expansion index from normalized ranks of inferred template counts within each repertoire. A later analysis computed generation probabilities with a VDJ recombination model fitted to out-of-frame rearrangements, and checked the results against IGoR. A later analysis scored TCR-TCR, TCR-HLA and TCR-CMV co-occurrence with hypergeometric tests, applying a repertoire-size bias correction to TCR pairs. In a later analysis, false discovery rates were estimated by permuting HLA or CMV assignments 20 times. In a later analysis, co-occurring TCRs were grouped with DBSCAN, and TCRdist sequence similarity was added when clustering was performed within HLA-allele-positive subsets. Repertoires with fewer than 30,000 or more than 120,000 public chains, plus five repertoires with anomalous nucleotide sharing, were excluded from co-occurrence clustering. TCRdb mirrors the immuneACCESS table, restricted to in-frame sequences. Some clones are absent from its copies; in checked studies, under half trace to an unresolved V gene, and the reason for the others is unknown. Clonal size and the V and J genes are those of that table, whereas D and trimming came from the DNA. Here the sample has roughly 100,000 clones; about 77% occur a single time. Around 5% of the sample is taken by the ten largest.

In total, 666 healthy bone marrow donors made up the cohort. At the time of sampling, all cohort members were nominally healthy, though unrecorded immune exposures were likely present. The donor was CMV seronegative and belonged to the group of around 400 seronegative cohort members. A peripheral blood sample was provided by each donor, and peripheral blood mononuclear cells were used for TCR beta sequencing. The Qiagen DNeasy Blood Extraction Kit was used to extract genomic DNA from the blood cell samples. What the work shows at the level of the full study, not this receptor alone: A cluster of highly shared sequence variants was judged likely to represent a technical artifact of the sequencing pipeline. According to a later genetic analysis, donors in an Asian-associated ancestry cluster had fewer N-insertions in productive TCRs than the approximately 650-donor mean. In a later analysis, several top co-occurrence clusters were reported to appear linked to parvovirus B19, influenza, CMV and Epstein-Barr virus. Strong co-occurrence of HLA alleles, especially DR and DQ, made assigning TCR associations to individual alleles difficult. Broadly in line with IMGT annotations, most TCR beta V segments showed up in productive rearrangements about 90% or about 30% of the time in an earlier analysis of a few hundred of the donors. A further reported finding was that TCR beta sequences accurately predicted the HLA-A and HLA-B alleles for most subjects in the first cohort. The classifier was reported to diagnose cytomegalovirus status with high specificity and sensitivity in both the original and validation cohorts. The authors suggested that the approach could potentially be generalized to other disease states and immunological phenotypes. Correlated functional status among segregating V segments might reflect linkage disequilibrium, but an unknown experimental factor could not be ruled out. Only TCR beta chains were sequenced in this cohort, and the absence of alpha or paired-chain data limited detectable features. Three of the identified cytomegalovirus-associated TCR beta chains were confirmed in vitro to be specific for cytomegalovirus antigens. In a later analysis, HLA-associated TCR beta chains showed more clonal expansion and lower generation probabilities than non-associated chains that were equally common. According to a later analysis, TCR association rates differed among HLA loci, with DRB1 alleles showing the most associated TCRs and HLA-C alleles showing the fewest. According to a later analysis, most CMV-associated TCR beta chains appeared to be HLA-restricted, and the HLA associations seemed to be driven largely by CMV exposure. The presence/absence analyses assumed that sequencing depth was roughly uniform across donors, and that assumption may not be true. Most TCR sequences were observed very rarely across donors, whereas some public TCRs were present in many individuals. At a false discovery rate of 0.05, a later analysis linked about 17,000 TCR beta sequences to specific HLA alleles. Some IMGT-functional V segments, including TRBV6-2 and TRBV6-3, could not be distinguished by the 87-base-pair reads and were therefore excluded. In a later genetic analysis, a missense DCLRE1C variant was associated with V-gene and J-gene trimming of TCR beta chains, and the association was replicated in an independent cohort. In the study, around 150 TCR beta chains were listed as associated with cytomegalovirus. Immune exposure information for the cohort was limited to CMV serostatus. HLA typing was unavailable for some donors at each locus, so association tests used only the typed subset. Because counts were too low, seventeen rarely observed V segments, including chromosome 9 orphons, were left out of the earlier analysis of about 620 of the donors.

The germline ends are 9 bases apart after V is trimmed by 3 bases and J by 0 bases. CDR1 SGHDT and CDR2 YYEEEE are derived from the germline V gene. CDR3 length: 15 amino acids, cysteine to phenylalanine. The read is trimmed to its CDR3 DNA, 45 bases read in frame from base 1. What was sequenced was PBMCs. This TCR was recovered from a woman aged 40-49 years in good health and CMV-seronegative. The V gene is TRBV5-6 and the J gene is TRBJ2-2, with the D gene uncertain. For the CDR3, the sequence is CASSSDITNTGELFF. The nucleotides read TGTGCCAGCAGCTCAGACATTACGAACACCGGGGAGCTGTTTTTT.